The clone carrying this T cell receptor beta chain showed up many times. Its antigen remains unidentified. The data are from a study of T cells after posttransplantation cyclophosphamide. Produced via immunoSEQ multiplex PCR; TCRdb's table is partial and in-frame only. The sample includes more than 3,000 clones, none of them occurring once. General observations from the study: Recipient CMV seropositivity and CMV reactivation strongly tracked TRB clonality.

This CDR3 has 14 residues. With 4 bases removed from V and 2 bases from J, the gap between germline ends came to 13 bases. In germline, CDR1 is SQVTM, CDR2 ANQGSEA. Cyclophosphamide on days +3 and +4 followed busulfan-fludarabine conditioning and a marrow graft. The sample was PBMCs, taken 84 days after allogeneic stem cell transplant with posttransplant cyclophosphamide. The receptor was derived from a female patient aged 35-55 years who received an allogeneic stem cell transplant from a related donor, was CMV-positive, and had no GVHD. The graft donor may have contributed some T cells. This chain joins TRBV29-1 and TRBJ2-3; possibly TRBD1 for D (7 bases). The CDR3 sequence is CSVVGRGVTDTQYF. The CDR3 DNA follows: TGCAGCGTTGTCGGCAGGGGGGTCACAGATACGCAGTATTTT.